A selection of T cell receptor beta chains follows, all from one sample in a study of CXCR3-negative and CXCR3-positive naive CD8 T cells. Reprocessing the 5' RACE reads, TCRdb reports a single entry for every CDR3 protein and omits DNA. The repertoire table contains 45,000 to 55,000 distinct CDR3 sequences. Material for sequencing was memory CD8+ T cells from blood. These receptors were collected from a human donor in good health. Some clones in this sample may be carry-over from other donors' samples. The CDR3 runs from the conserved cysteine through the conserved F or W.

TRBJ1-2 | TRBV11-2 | CASSLDWTGTAERDYGYTF
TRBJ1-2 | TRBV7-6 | CASSLGSFYTF
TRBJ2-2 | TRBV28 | CASSIVAGLSTGELFF
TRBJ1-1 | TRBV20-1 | CSARDYRAQMNTEAFF
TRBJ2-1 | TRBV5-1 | CASSLDTSSYNEQFF
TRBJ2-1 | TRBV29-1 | CSVVGQADNEQFF
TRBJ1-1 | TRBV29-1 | CSVWSGSDLDTEAFF
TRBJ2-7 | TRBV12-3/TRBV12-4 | CASSSTGTGSSYEQYF
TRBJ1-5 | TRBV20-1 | CSASVDYNQPQHF
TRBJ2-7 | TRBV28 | CASSLPGTGDYEQYF
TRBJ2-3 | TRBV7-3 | CASSLRGGPTDTQYF
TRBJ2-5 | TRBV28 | CASSRTSAPAETQYF
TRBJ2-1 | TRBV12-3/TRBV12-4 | CASSPDSGEQFF
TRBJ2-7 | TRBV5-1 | CASSLGDSVGYYEQYF
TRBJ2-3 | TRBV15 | CATSREFPSTDTQYF
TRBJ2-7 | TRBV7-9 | CAGSPGPLWDEQYF
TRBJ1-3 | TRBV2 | CASTRGAGNTIYF
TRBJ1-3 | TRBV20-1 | CSAREAGEAGNTIYF
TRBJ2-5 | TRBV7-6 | CASSWTGAQETQYF
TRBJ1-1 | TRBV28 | CASRPIHGTTMNTEAFF
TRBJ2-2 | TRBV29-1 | CSVEIVTGVGGELFF
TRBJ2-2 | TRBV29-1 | CSVGGRVTGELFF
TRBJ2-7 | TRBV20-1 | CSARTGTAYEQYF
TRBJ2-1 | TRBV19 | CASSTPPGGRNEQFF
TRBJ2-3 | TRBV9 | CASSGSTDTQYF
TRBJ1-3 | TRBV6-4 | CASSEEPHSGNTIYF
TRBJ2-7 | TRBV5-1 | CASSLAWDRSYEQYF
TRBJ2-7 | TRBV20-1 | CSAPYRGYEQYF
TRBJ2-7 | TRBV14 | CASSHDRQSYEQYF
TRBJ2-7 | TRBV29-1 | CSALTGVYEQYF
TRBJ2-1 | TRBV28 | CASSLRGLRDNEQFF
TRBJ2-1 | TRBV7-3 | CASSLEGAAYNEQFF
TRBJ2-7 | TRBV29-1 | CSVDVSGDEQYF
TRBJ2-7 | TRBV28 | CASSFVGGPPGEQYF
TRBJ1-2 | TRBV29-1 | CSGRQITDYGYTF